A selection of T cell receptor beta chains follows, all from one sample in a study of T cell responses to AZD1222 COVID-19 vaccine. Here immunoSEQ multiplex PCR was the method, and the copy in TCRdb shows in-frame clones only, minus some. The sample holds fewer than 90,000 clones, 86% seen once. The material sequenced was peripheral blood, taken 28 days after the second AZD1222 dose. The source of these receptors is an adult who received the AZD1222 COVID-19 vaccine. CDR3s leave out the opening cysteine and the closing phenylalanine or tryptophan.

12,TRBV11-3,TRBJ2-7,ASSPGGLPHEQY
17,TRBV19,TRBJ1-3,ASSRRGQVRTNSGNTIY
15,TRBV3-1/TRBV3-2,TRBJ2-6,ASSYGTGGSGANVLT
14,TRBV2,TRBJ1-1,ASSLPPGQLNTEAF
13,TRBV25-1,TRBJ2-5,ASSGGGLGTETQY
13,TRBV5-1,TRBJ2-3,ASSLASGGQDTQY
13,TRBV5-4,TRBJ1-5,ASSFGGYSNQPQH
14,TRBV6-2/TRBV6-3,TRBJ2-7,ASSYSGLAGIHEQY
10,TRBV3-1/TRBV3-2,TRBJ1-2,ASSGTNYGYT
15,TRBV9,TRBJ2-5,ASSARTSGRGGETQY
13,TRBV6-2/TRBV6-3,TRBJ2-3,ASSPDRGGTDTQY
13,TRBV5-6,TRBJ1-3,ASSILLGSGNTIY
10,TRBV7-6,TRBJ2-5,ASRDIQPTQY
14,TRBV5-4,TRBJ2-2,ASSPPWGERTGELF
14,TRBV12-5,TRBJ2-1,ASGSAPGPPYNEQF
13,TRBV6-2/TRBV6-3,TRBJ1-5,ASSPGGFSNQPQH
12,TRBV19,TRBJ1-5,ASSPNRGTQPQH
14,TRBV21-1,TRBJ2-7,ASSASPAGGAYEQY
12,TRBV28,TRBJ2-7,ASSSGQGPYEQY